Following are 8 T cell receptor beta chains from one sample sequenced in a study of OX40 agonist ivuxolimab in advanced cancers. Profiling relied on immunoSEQ multiplex PCR, and the TCRdb table lists in-frame clones only, not all of them. The sample has about 58,000 clones; around 84% are singletons. The source was CD4+ or CD8+ T cells sorted from blood, collected in a trial of the OX40 agonist ivuxolimab. The receptors were gathered from an adult with an advanced solid tumor such as melanoma, head and neck, liver or kidney cancer.

J is TRBJ2-6 and V is TRBV7-3; D ambiguous. This CDR3 spans 15 amino acids. Germline V gene lookup returns CDR1 SGHTA and CDR2 FQGTGA. V was trimmed by 5 bases and J by 3 bases, leaving 11 bases between them. The CDR3 loop reads CASSPQLGGANVLTF. The CDR3 DNA reads TGTGCCAGCAGCCCCCAACTCGGTGGGGCCAACGTCCTGACTTTC.

J is TRBJ1-6 and V is TRBV2, with no clear D. V gave up 3 bases and J gave up 7 bases, with 13 bases separating them. Germline V CDR1 and CDR2: SNHLY, FYNNEI. The CDR3 runs to 15 residues. The CDR3 region is CASSESHISNSPLHF. The CDR3 DNA reads as TGTGCCAGCAGTGAGAGCCACATCAGCAATTCACCCCTCCACTTT.

The DNA for the CDR3 is TGTGCCAGCAGGTTGGAGGGACTCCTTAACACCGGGGAGCTGTTTTTT. The encoded protein is CASRLEGLLNTGELFF. The chain links TRBV7-6 to TRBJ2-2, with D possibly being TRBD2 (6 bases). The germline V gene has CDR1 SGHVS and CDR2 FNYEAQ. V was cut by 6 bases and J by 2 bases, with 16 bases left in between. This CDR3 has 16 amino acids.

The DNA of the CDR3 is TGTGCCAGCAGTCCGGGACTAGCGGGGGGGGGCGAGGAGTATTTT. This translates into CASSPGLAGGGEEYF. The chain has TRBV28 and TRBJ2-3; 16 bases map to TRBD2. V lost 5 bases and J lost 13; bases outside the gene matches: 9. The germline V gene has CDR1 MDHEN and CDR2 SYDVKM. This CDR3 is built from 15 residues.

The chain is built from TRBV18 and TRBJ1-2, with D perhaps matching TRBD1 (5 bases). The V gene lost 3 bases and the J gene lost 2 bases, with 13 bases spanning the gap. Germline values: CDR1 KGHSH, CDR2 LQKENI. CDR3 length: 15 residues. The CDR3 spells CASSPVGTSNYGYTF. The CDR3 DNA reads as TGTGCCAGCTCACCGGTTGGGACGTCAAACTATGGCTACACCTTC.

The chain carries TRBV9 and TRBJ1-1; no definite D call. The CDR3 is 13 amino acids. With 0 bases removed from V and 2 bases from J, the gap between germline ends came to 5 bases. The germline V gene has CDR1 SGDLS and CDR2 YYNGEE. The CDR3: CASSVAENTEAFF. In DNA form, the CDR3 reads TGTGCCAGCAGCGTAGCAGAAAACACTGAAGCTTTCTTT.

The J gene is TRBJ1-5, the V gene TRBV30; TRBD1 matches at 7 bases. Germline V gives CDR1 GTSNPN, CDR2 SVGIG (reference sequence). This CDR3 contains 11 residues. The chain's CDR3 is CAWGQPQPQHF. The CDR3 nucleotides read TGTGCTTGGGGACAGCCTCAACCCCAGCATTTT.

V is TRBV15 and J is TRBJ2-3; 8 nucleotides match TRBD2. This CDR3 region has 21 residues. V shed 1 base and J 0 bases; nucleotides not matched to a gene: 18. CDR1 is LNHNV and CDR2 is YYDKDF in the germline V gene (reference sequence). Written as DNA, the CDR3 is TGTGCCACCAGCAGAGCCCCCTGGCCAGCGGGGGTAACTACTAGCACAGATACGCAGTATTTT. Translated, it gives CATSRAPWPAGVTTSTDTQYF.